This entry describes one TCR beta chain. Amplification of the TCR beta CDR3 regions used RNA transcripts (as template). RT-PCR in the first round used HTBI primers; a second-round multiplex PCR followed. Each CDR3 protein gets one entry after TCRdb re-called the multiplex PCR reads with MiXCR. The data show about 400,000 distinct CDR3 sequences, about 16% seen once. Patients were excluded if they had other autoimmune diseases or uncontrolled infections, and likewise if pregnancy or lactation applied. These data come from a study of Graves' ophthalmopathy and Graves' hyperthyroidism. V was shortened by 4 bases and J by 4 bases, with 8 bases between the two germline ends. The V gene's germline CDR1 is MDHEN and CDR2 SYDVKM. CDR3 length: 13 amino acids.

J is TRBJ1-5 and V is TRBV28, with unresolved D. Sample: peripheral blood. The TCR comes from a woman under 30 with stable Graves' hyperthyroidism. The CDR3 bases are TGTGCCAGCAGTTCCCCTGGTAATCAGCCCCAGCATTTT. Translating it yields CASSSPGNQPQHF.